Shown below are 14 T cell receptor beta chains from a single sample sequenced in a study of shared clonotypes between healthy human individuals. Assay: immunoSEQ multiplex PCR; the TCRdb copy retains only in-frame clones and omits some. Among some 2.3 million clones, approximately 95% were seen once, and the ten largest hold about 0.37%. Sequencing was performed on naive CD4+ T cells from PBMCs. Documented subset: CD45RA+ positively selected. The receptors stem from a man in his late teens or twenties in good health. Some clones in this sample may be carry-over from other donors' samples.

V usage is TRBV4-1 and J usage is TRBJ2-1; 10 bases agree with TRBD1. V was pared by 6 bases and J by 5 bases, with 4 bases of the junction left unmatched. CDR3 length: 14 amino acids. Germline CDR1 reads MGHRA; CDR2 reads YSYEKL. The CDR3 sequence is CASSRQGAHNEQFF. CDR3 nucleotides: TGCGCCAGCAGTCGACAGGGGGCCCACAATGAGCAGTTCTTC.

The rearrangement uses TRBV5-4 and TRBJ2-7, with 12 positions matching TRBD2. CDR3 size: 16 residues. CDR1 SGHNT and CDR2 YYREEE come from the germline V gene (reference sequence). J was trimmed by 2 bases and V by 0 bases; bases with no gene match: 3. The CDR3 DNA reads TGTGCCAGCAGCTTGGGTCTAGCGGGAGGGCCCTACGAGCAGTACTTC. It translates to CASSLGLAGGPYEQYF.

In the case of this clone: The same CDR3 arises from other DNA sequences in this sample as well. The chain employs TRBV18 and TRBJ2-7; possible D gene TRBD2, 5 bases. This CDR3 comprises 13 residues. The germline V and J ends were trimmed by 0 bases and 4 bases, with 7 bases remaining between them. Per germline, CDR1 KGHSH and CDR2 LQKENI. The CDR3 protein is CASSPPGGYEQYF. The CDR3 DNA sequence: TGTGCCAGCTCACCACCAGGCGGGTACGAGCAGTACTTC.

The chain has TRBV6-4 and TRBJ2-3; 7 nucleotides agree with TRBD1. Germline trimming cut 6 bases from V and 4 bases from J; bases unmatched to any gene: 7. Germline values: CDR1 MRHNA, CDR2 SNTAGT. CDR3 length: 14 amino acids. The CDR3 DNA follows: TGTGCCAGCAGAGATACAGGGGAAGCAGATACGCAGTATTTT. Translating it yields CASRDTGEADTQYF.

The chain links TRBV19 to TRBJ1-1, with D unclear. Per the germline V gene, CDR1 is LNHDA and CDR2 is SQIVND (reference sequence). Trimming took off 6 bases at V and 1 base at J, with 21 bases between the two ends. The CDR3 is 17 residues long. DNA for the CDR3: TGTGCCAGTAGCCCTTTCCCTCGAGGCCCGGCGAACACTGAAGCTTTCTTT. Translating it yields CASSPFPRGPANTEAFF.

This chain uses TRBV28 with TRBJ2-7; D uncertain. Germline V gene data show CDR1 as MDHEN and CDR2 as SYDVKM. Trimming removed 2 bases from V and 2 bases from J, with 10 bases in between. The CDR3 contains 14 residues. The CDR3 here is CASSLIDGAYEQYF. The CDR3 DNA follows: TGTGCCAGCAGTTTAATCGACGGTGCCTACGAGCAGTACTTC.

The chain employs TRBV4-1 and TRBJ2-1, with a possible D match to TRBD1 (5 bases). The germline gives CDR1 MGHRA, CDR2 YSYEKL. Trimming pared 0 bases from V and 0 bases from J, leaving 18 bases between. CDR3 length: 19 residues. The CDR3 protein is CASSQDLKGYTSSYNEQFF. In DNA form, the CDR3 reads TGCGCCAGCAGCCAAGATCTAAAGGGGTACACGAGCTCCTACAATGAGCAGTTCTTC.

The genes are TRBV6-1 and TRBJ1-1; possible D gene TRBD1, 5 bases. From germline, CDR1 is MNHNS and CDR2 SASEGT. The germline V and J ends were trimmed by 6 bases and 4 bases, with 18 bases remaining between them. This CDR3 has 15 residues. CDR3 in DNA: TGTGCCAGCAGGGACGGGACTCCCGGGAGCACTGAAGCTTTCTTT. As protein: CASRDGTPGSTEAFF.

The gene calls are TRBV27 and TRBJ2-1; 10 bases are a match to TRBD2. The CDR3 has 15 amino acids. V trimming: 7 bases; J trimming: 8 bases; junction bases outside the gene matches: 11. Germline assignment: CDR1 MNHEY and CDR2 SMNVEV (reference sequence). In DNA form, the CDR3 reads TGTGCCAGCATGAGCGGGAGGGCCGGCAGCTATGAGCAGTTCTTC. It codes for CASMSGRAGSYEQFF.

For the CDR3, the DNA is TGTGCCAGCAGCCAACTCGGCGGGGGGTACTACGAGCAGTACTTC. This encodes CASSQLGGGYYEQYF. The chain links TRBV14 to TRBJ2-7, with TRBD2 matching over 8 bases. Germline V CDR1 and CDR2: SGHDN, FVKESK. V lost 2 bases to trimming and J lost 3 bases; unmatched junction nucleotides: 6. CDR3 length equals 15 residues.

The chain couples TRBV6-6 to TRBJ2-3; 9 bases line up with TRBD2. The germline gives CDR1 MNHNY, CDR2 SVGAGI (reference sequence). After removal of 6 bases from V and 3 bases from J, the junction contained 7 bases not matched to a gene. The CDR3 covers 15 residues. The CDR3 reads CASSRGRAITDTQYF. CDR3 coding DNA: TGTGCCAGCAGCCGCGGGAGGGCCATAACAGATACGCAGTATTTT.

The V and J genes are TRBV28 and TRBJ1-1; D possibly corresponds to TRBD1 (6 bases). Germline values: CDR1 MDHEN, CDR2 SYDVKM. V lost 4 bases and J 3 bases, leaving 9 bases between the germline ends. This CDR3 has 13 amino acids. CDR3 protein: CASSYRVDTEAFF. The CDR3 coding sequence is TGTGCCAGCAGTTACAGGGTGGACACTGAAGCTTTCTTT.

The V gene is TRBV5-8, the J gene TRBJ2-7; perhaps TRBD2 as D (5 bases). The V end lost 0 bases, the J end lost 1 base, and 14 bases lay between the germline ends. This CDR3 spans 16 amino acids. CDR1 SGHTS and CDR2 YDEGEE come from the germline V gene. The CDR3 region is CASSLGLGVLSYEQYF. CDR3 DNA sequence: TGTGCCAGCAGCTTGGGGTTGGGAGTTTTGTCCTACGAGCAGTACTTC.

The V gene is TRBV29-1, the J gene TRBJ2-7, with 7 bases lining up with TRBD2. CDR1 and CDR2 from the germline V gene are SQVTM and ANQGSEA. With 6 bases clipped from V and 6 bases from J, the junction kept 20 bases outside the gene matches. The CDR3 loop spans 16 amino acids. The CDR3 sequence is CSVPGDSGGRDSEQYF. CDR3 in DNA: TGCAGCGTCCCGGGGGATTCGGGGGGTAGGGATAGCGAGCAGTACTTC.